This entry features one TCR beta chain sequence. The antigen is unknown. The data stem from a study of shared clonotypes between healthy human individuals. In the study overall: For every donor, three CD4 naive, three CD4 memory, two CD8 naive and one CD8 memory plates were used.

Libraries were prepared by immunoSEQ multiplex PCR; TCRdb keeps only in-frame clonotypes and omits some of them. The table has about 960,000 clones, over 75% seen once. Findings of the study overall: Depth was large, yet rarefaction showed that sorted-subset sequencing was incomplete.

Germline V gene lookup returns CDR1 SGDLS and CDR2 YYNGEE. V was pared by 4 bases and J by 1 base, with 16 bases between. The CDR3 has 16 residues. The chain uses TRBV9 and TRBJ2-3; perhaps D is TRBD1 or TRBD2 (6 bases each). Sequencing was carried out using memory CD4+ T cells sorted from blood. This sample's subset: CD45RA-negative fraction. The clonotype was recovered from a man aged 18 to 30 in good health. The DNA for the CDR3 is TGTGCCAGCAGCCCGACAGGAGGGGGAGGCACAGATACGCAGTATTTT. Protein: CASSPTGGGGTDTQYF.